This T cell receptor (beta chain) was captured in a study of T cell responses to AZD1222 COVID-19 vaccine. Study conclusions and caveats: The study found Spike-specific TCR breadth and depth rose after two AZD1222 doses. Donors, mostly white British, included more females; clonal diversity was possibly underestimated.

The germline V gene encodes CDR1 LGHDT and CDR2 YNNKEL (reference sequence). The CDR3 length is 15 residues. The V gene end was trimmed by 0 bases and the J gene end by 4 bases; junction bases not matched to a gene: 3. Some clones are missing from TCRdb's copy, which holds only in-frame ones; the method was immunoSEQ multiplex PCR. Of 130,000 to 150,000 clones detected, more than 85% appear once; the ten largest clones hold less than 2%. As concerns this clone: Its antigen is not identified.

This specimen was peripheral blood, taken on day 0 of AZD1222 vaccination. This chain links TRBV3-1 (or the pseudogene TRBV3-2) with TRBJ2-1, with TRBD2 identical over 7 bases. The clonotype originates from an adult in good health. In DNA form, the CDR3 reads TGTGCCAGCAGCCAAGACCGGGGGGAATACAATGAGCAGTTCTTC. Its translation: CASSQDRGEYNEQFF.